These 27 T cell receptor beta chains share one sample of origin, sequenced in a study of cytomegalovirus exposure and HLA in healthy donors. In the PCR, 60 Vbeta and 13 Jbeta primers were used. Generated by immunoSEQ multiplex PCR, the TCRdb table keeps only in-frame clones and is missing some. The sample has fewer than 90,000 clones; around 76% are singletons. Sequences were obtained from PBMCs. Receptors were obtained from a man between 25 and 39 years old in good health and CMV-seropositive.

The chain is built from TRBV2 and TRBJ2-3, with 16 bases fitting TRBD2. This CDR3 spans 16 amino acids. Trimming removed 4 bases from V and 14 bases from J; junction bases left unmatched: 12. Germline lookup yields CDR1 SNHLY and CDR2 FYNNEI. This chain's CDR3 is CASSVTPGLAGGHVYF. CDR3 nucleotides: TGTGCCAGCAGTGTAACTCCGGGACTAGCGGGGGGGCACGTGTATTTT.

V usage is TRBV19 and J usage is TRBJ1-1, with D uncertain. In germline, CDR1 is LNHDA, CDR2 SQIVND (reference sequence). The CDR3 contains 15 residues. The V and J ends lost 1 base and 1 base respectively, with 10 bases between them. The CDR3 here is CASSIGSDSNTEAFF. The CDR3, as DNA: TGTGCCAGTAGTATAGGGTCAGACTCGAACACTGAAGCTTTCTTT.

The sample holds one count of this clone. The chain links TRBV19 to TRBJ2-1, with D uncertain. The CDR3 has 16 residues. V dropped 3 bases and J dropped 0 bases, with 12 bases sitting between them. Germline CDR1 reads LNHDA; CDR2 reads SQIVND (reference sequence). DNA for the CDR3: TGTGCCAGTAGTATGGGCTACCGCAGCTCCTACAATGAGCAGTTCTTC. Protein product: CASSMGYRSSYNEQFF.

The J gene is TRBJ1-5, the V gene TRBV28, with TRBD1 matching over 7 bases. The germline V gene encodes CDR1 MDHEN and CDR2 SYDVKM. The CDR3 contains 17 residues. V shed 6 bases, J shed 0 bases, and the junction held 11 bases outside the gene matches. Here the CDR3 DNA reads TGTGCCAGCAGCTTCGGGACAGCCTTCTATAGCAATCAGCCCCAGCATTTT. It translates to CASSFGTAFYSNQPQHF.

The rearrangement links TRBV6-1 to TRBJ1-1; weak D call: TRBD1 (6 bases). The germline V gene encodes CDR1 MNHNS and CDR2 SASEGT. Trimming took 5 bases from V and 3 from J, leaving 13 bases between them. CDR3 size: 14 residues. The CDR3 sequence is CASSTPGHYTEAFF. In nucleotides, the CDR3 is TGTGCCAGCAGTACGCCGGGACACTACACTGAAGCTTTCTTT.

The V and J genes are TRBV5-6 and TRBJ2-7; TRBD2 aligns across 8 bases. CDR1 and CDR2 (germline): SGHDT, YYEEEE. V dropped 4 bases and J dropped 6; count of bases not matched to a gene: 12. The CDR3 length is 15 residues. The CDR3 loop is CASSAFSGGVSEQYF. DNA of the CDR3: TGTGCCAGCAGCGCATTCTCCGGGGGGGTGAGCGAGCAGTACTTC.

The V and J genes are TRBV2 and TRBJ1-6; D is ambiguous. Trimming cost V 4 bases and J 8 bases, with 9 bases left between them. The CDR3 is 13 residues long. In germline, CDR1 is SNHLY, CDR2 FYNNEI. CDR3 coding DNA: TGTGCCAGCAGTGGGCAGGTCGATTCACCCCTCCACTTT. Encoded protein: CASSGQVDSPLHF.

The rearrangement joins TRBV13 to TRBJ2-1; D is perhaps TRBD1 (7 bases). The CDR3 length is 14 residues. Trimming removed 3 bases at V and 5 bases at J, with 11 bases between. Germline V gene sequence: CDR1 PRHDT, CDR2 FYEKMQ (reference sequence). CDR3 nucleotide sequence: TGTGCCAGCAGCTTCGGCAGGGGGGACAATGAGCAGTTCTTC. It is translated as CASSFGRGDNEQFF.

This clone was seen more than once but under ten times. This chain links TRBV5-1 with TRBJ2-3, with 16 bases aligning to TRBD2. The germline V gene has CDR1 SGHRS and CDR2 YFSETQ. This CDR3 spans 19 amino acids. With 1 base clipped from V and 3 bases from J, the junction kept 8 bases outside the gene matches. As DNA, the CDR3 is TGCGCCAGCAGCTTGAAAGGGACTAGCGGGGGGGCCAGGACAGATACGCAGTATTTT. This sequence encodes CASSLKGTSGGARTDTQYF.

The rearrangement links TRBV6-5 to TRBJ1-1; D is possibly TRBD1 (6 bases). V was cut by 4 bases and J by 1 base, with 10 bases left in between. The CDR3 contains 14 residues. Germline V gene lookup returns CDR1 MNHEY and CDR2 SVGAGI. The CDR3 reads CASSSLTGNTEAFF. For the CDR3, the DNA is TGTGCCAGCAGTTCGTTGACAGGGAACACTGAAGCTTTCTTT.

This clone occurred once. This chain connects TRBV5-1 to TRBJ2-3; weak D call: TRBD1 (6 bases). CDR1 SGHRS and CDR2 YFSETQ come from the germline V gene. The germline V and J ends were trimmed by 1 base and 2 bases, with 14 bases remaining between them. The CDR3 length is 16 residues. The CDR3 sequence is CASSLFTGQSTDTQYF. The CDR3, as DNA: TGCGCCAGCAGCTTGTTTACCGGACAGTCCACAGATACGCAGTATTTT. The full variable domain, its missing parts supplied by reference TRBV5-1 and TRBJ2-3, is KAGVTQTPRYLIKTRGQQVTLSCSPISGHRSVSWYQQTPGQGLQFLFEYFSETQRNKGNFPGRFSGRQFSNSRSEMNVSTLELGDSALYLCASSLFTGQSTDTQYFGPGTRLTVL.

This chain links TRBV9 with TRBJ2-5; TRBD1 agrees at 7 bases. Germline CDR1 and CDR2: SGDLS and YYNGEE. The CDR3 is 15 residues long. V dropped 1 base and J dropped 2; count of bases not matched to a gene: 5. The CDR3 loop is CASSVYGTDQETQYF. CDR3 sequence (DNA): TGTGCCAGCAGCGTATATGGGACAGATCAAGAGACCCAGTACTTC.

This chain uses TRBV28 with TRBJ2-7; 10 bases match TRBD1. Germline loops: CDR1 MDHEN, CDR2 SYDVKM. Losses at the gene ends were 5 bases for V and 5 bases for J; bases not matched to a gene: 9. CDR3 size: 15 residues. The CDR3 nucleotides read TGTGCCAGCAGTCCACCGGGACAGGGGTCCCACGAGCAGTACTTC. Amino acids: CASSPPGQGSHEQYF.

This chain uses TRBV4-1 with TRBJ1-6, with a possible D match to TRBD1 (6 bases). CDR1 and CDR2 from the germline V gene are MGHRA and YSYEKL. The CDR3 contains 15 residues. V dropped 0 bases and J dropped 7 bases, with 10 bases sitting between them. DNA of the CDR3: TGCGCCAGCAGCCAAGAACAGGGCTCAAATTCACCCCTCCACTTT. Its translation: CASSQEQGSNSPLHF.

The chain employs TRBV4-2 and TRBJ2-1; D gene ambiguous. The CDR3 loop spans 16 amino acids. V lost 1 base, J lost 8 bases, and 18 bases lay in between. Germline V lookup: CDR1 LGHNA, CDR2 YNFKEQ. The CDR3 nucleotides are TGTGCCAGCAGCCAAGTATATGCGCCCACCTCCGATGAGCAGTTCTTC. It specifies CASSQVYAPTSDEQFF.

The J gene is TRBJ1-2, the V gene TRBV19; 8 nucleotides line up with TRBD1. The CDR3 runs to 19 residues. The V gene's germline CDR1 is LNHDA and CDR2 SQIVND (reference sequence). J gave up 0 bases and V 5 bases, and 17 bases lay outside the gene matches. In DNA, the CDR3 is TGTGCCAGTAGTGCGCAACGGGGGACAGGTGGTAGGACTAACTATGGCTACACCTTC. As protein: CASSAQRGTGGRTNYGYTF.

V usage is TRBV30 and J usage is TRBJ1-3; the match to TRBD1 covers 8 bases. The CDR3 is 13 amino acids. Germline V gene sequence: CDR1 GTSNPN, CDR2 SVGIG (reference sequence). The J segment lost 8 bases and the V segment lost 5 bases, leaving 8 bases of the junction unmatched. The DNA of the CDR3 is TGTGCCTGGTCCCCAGGGGGCGCGGACACCATATATTTT. Translated: CAWSPGGADTIYF. Full variable domain (rest looked up from reference TRBV30 and TRBJ1-3): SQTIHQWPATLVQPVGSPLSLECTVEGTSNPNLYWYRQAAGRGLQLLFYSVGIGQISSEVPQNLSASRPQDRQFILSSKKLLLSDSGFYLCAWSPGGADTIYFGEGSWLTVV.

The chain links TRBV5-1 to TRBJ2-7; TRBD1 might be the D (5 bases). Germline assignment: CDR1 SGHRS and CDR2 YFSETQ. Trimming removed 1 base from V and 7 bases from J, with 12 bases in between. This CDR3 region has 13 residues. The CDR3 reads CASSLPPGREQYF. CDR3 in DNA: TGCGCCAGCAGCTTGCCTCCAGGGCGAGAGCAGTACTTC.

The table lists this clone with a few counts. The chain is built from TRBV5-6 and TRBJ2-7; 8 nucleotides align to TRBD1. The germline V gene has CDR1 SGHDT and CDR2 YYEEEE. CDR3 length: 16 residues. The trim removed 3 bases at V and 3 bases at J, leaving 11 bases unmatched. The DNA of the CDR3 is TGTGCCAGCAGCTCCCCACTGGACAGGGTGAACTACGAGCAGTACTTC. It is translated as CASSSPLDRVNYEQYF.

In this sample, this clone turned up once. The chain is built from TRBV2 and TRBJ2-1; 8 positions agree with TRBD2. CDR3 size: 14 residues. In germline, CDR1 is SNHLY, CDR2 FYNNEI. J was trimmed by 9 bases and V by 8 bases; bases with no gene match: 12. CDR3 coding DNA: TGTGCCAGCGAAGGGACTAGGAGGTCGGGTGAGCAGTTCTTC. Translation gives CASEGTRRSGEQFF.

V usage is TRBV19 and J usage is TRBJ2-7; 7 bases match TRBD2. Germline-derived CDR1 and CDR2 are LNHDA and SQIVND (reference sequence). Germline trimming cut 7 bases from V and 0 bases from J; bases unmatched to any gene: 6. There are 14 residues in the CDR3. CDR3 sequence reads: CASKIQRGSYEQYF. The DNA for the CDR3 is TGTGCCAGTAAGATCCAGCGGGGCTCCTACGAGCAGTACTTC.

V usage is TRBV30 and J usage is TRBJ1-4; weak D call: TRBD1 (6 bases). The germline V gene encodes CDR1 GTSNPN and CDR2 SVGIG (reference sequence). The CDR3 totals 12 residues. Trimming pared 5 bases from V and 7 bases from J, leaving 11 bases between. The CDR3 reads CAWGGRSEKLFF. Written as DNA, the CDR3 is TGTGCCTGGGGGGGCCGGAGTGAAAAACTGTTTTTT.

J is TRBJ2-5 and V is TRBV7-9; 10 bases fit TRBD1. V was pared by 6 bases and J by 4 bases, with 8 bases of the junction left unmatched. CDR3 length: 15 amino acids. Germline CDR1 and CDR2: SEHNR and FQNEAQ (reference sequence). CDR3 sequence (DNA): TGTGCCAGCAGTTCTCCGGGACAGGGGAGAGAGACCCAGTACTTC. Translating gives CASSSPGQGRETQYF.

This chain uses TRBV5-1 with TRBJ1-3; possible D gene TRBD1, 6 bases. V was pared by 4 bases and J by 3 bases, with 20 bases between. The length of the CDR3 is 17 residues. Germline CDR1 SGHRS, CDR2 YFSETQ. The DNA for the CDR3 is TGCGCCAGCAGCCGTGGGACCAGCAGGGGAAGTGGAAACACCATATATTTT. Translated, it gives CASSRGTSRGSGNTIYF.

The sample holds one count of this clone. The chain combines TRBV6-6 with TRBJ2-5; 7 nucleotides agree with TRBD1. Germline V gene sequence: CDR1 MNHNY, CDR2 SVGAGI (reference sequence). The CDR3 is made up of 15 amino acids. V lost 2 bases, J lost 3 bases, and 6 bases stayed unmatched. The CDR3 is CASSYAGTEKETQYF. In DNA form, the CDR3 reads TGTGCCAGCAGTTACGCCGGGACAGAGAAAGAGACCCAGTACTTC.

This clone is a singleton in its sample. The J gene is TRBJ1-5, the V gene TRBV27, with a weak D call TRBD1 (6 bases). The CDR3 is 14 residues long. Looked up from germline, CDR1 is MNHEY and CDR2 is SMNVEV (reference sequence). V shed 10 bases and J shed 2 bases, with 15 bases lying between them. The CDR3 coding sequence is TGTGCCACCAGGGGACACCCTCGCAATCAGCCCCAGCATTTT. This sequence encodes CATRGHPRNQPQHF.

The chain's CDR3 is CASSLTVVGEQYF. The CDR3 nucleotides are TGTGCCAGTAGCTTGACTGTAGTTGGCGAGCAGTACTTC. The genes are TRBV19 and TRBJ2-7; no reliable D call. The CDR3 sequence is 13 residues long. Looked up from germline, CDR1 is LNHDA and CDR2 is SQIVND (reference sequence). V gave up 6 bases and J gave up 6 bases, with 15 bases separating them. Full variable domain (missing parts from reference TRBV19 and TRBJ2-7): DGGITQSPKYLFRKEGQNVTLSCEQNLNHDAMYWYRQDPGQGLRLIYYSQIVNDFQKGDIAEGYSVSREKKESFPLTVTSAQKNPTAFYLCASSLTVVGEQYFGPGTRLTVT.